This entry is about one T cell receptor beta chain. Germline V gives CDR1 ENHRY, CDR2 SYGVKD. The CDR3 extends over 18 amino acids. Trimming removed 2 bases from V and 6 bases from J; junction bases left unmatched: 11. The data were produced by immunoSEQ multiplex PCR, yet TCRdb's version contains in-frame clones alone and is incomplete. The top ten clones hold roughly 1.5% of a sample with more than 60,000 clones, more than 60% of them seen once. These data come from a study of OX40 agonist ivuxolimab in advanced cancers. The chain is built from TRBV10-3 and TRBJ2-3; 13 bases match TRBD2. The starting material was CD4+ or CD8+ T cells sorted from blood, obtained in a trial of the OX40 agonist ivuxolimab. The receptor was isolated from an adult with an advanced solid tumor such as melanoma, head and neck, liver or kidney cancer. In DNA, the CDR3 is TGTGCCATCAGTGAGCAAGGACTAGCGGGGGCCGCACGGGATACGCAGTATTTT. This encodes CAISEQGLAGAARDTQYF.